What follows are 19 T cell receptor beta chains derived from one specimen sequenced in a study of T cell responses to AZD1222 COVID-19 vaccine. The method was immunoSEQ multiplex PCR; TCRdb's version includes in-frame clones alone and lacks a portion of them. The data show 85,000 to 100,000 clones, roughly 92% seen once. Source: peripheral blood, taken 28 days after the second AZD1222 dose. These receptors were obtained from an adult who received the AZD1222 COVID-19 vaccine.

This clone is termed medium-sized. The chain is built from TRBV27 and TRBJ2-1; no firm D call. The CDR3 length is 14 residues. Germline CDR1 is MNHEY and CDR2 is SMNVEV (reference sequence). With 3 bases removed from V and 0 bases from J, the gap between germline ends came to 6 bases. This CDR3 reads CASSFGSSYNEQFF. The CDR3 DNA follows: TGTGCCAGCAGTTTTGGAAGCTCCTACAATGAGCAGTTCTTC.

This chain connects TRBV28 to TRBJ1-1, with TRBD1 matching 10 bases. CDR3 length: 18 residues. Germline trimming cut 5 bases from V and 1 base from J; bases unmatched to any gene: 13. The germline V gene encodes CDR1 MDHEN and CDR2 SYDVKM. The CDR3 region has the DNA TGTGCCAGCAGTCCCCCATGGACAGGGGGGATACCGAACACTGAAGCTTTCTTT. Encoded protein: CASSPPWTGGIPNTEAFF.

As DNA, the CDR3 is TGTGCCAGTAGTATAGCGGATCGGGTGGGTTTATTCCAACCCTACAATGAGCAGTTCTTC. It translates to CASSIADRVGLFQPYNEQFF. V gene TRBV19 combines with J gene TRBJ2-1; no clear D gene. The V and J ends lost 1 base and 2 bases respectively, with 24 bases between them. This CDR3 has 20 amino acids. Germline CDR1 is LNHDA and CDR2 is SQIVND (reference sequence).

This clone appeared a single time. The V call is TRBV2, the J call TRBJ2-1, with 7 bases matching TRBD1. This CDR3 is 15 amino acids long. Germline CDR1 is SNHLY and CDR2 is FYNNEI. Losses at the gene ends were 1 base for V and 5 bases for J; bases not matched to a gene: 5. CDR3 coding DNA: TGTGCCAGCAGTGAAGTTTATGGGACAGACAATGAGCAGTTCTTC. It is translated as CASSEVYGTDNEQFF.

V usage is TRBV5-1 and J usage is TRBJ1-2; D is uncertain. Germline CDR1 SGHRS, CDR2 YFSETQ. The V gene lost 1 base and the J gene lost 13 bases, with 11 bases spanning the gap. CDR3 size: 11 residues. Written as DNA, the CDR3 is TGCGCCAGCAGCTTGACGGGGAAAATCACCTTC. Translating it yields CASSLTGKITF.

The J gene is TRBJ1-1, the V gene TRBV2; D is uncertain. Germline CDR1 is SNHLY and CDR2 is FYNNEI. This CDR3 has 11 amino acids. V was clipped by 9 bases and J by 1 base, with 6 bases between them. The DNA of the CDR3 is TGTGCCAGTCAAACGAACACTGAAGCTTTCTTT. Its protein product is CASQTNTEAFF.

The chain employs TRBV30 and TRBJ1-1; tentative D call: TRBD1 (6 bases). Trimming removed 5 bases from V and 4 bases from J, with 14 bases in between. The CDR3 consists of 13 residues. CDR1 is GTSNPN and CDR2 is SVGIG in the germline V gene (reference sequence). The CDR3 DNA sequence: TGTGCCTGGGGGTCGACAGGCTTCACTGAAGCTTTCTTT. It translates to CAWGSTGFTEAFF.

In nucleotides, the CDR3 is TGTGCCAGTAGTATGGGACGCCAGGCCTCAGGGAACACCATATATTTT. This encodes CASSMGRQASGNTIYF. This rearrangement joins TRBV19 to TRBJ1-3; D may be TRBD1 (5 bases). CDR3 size: 16 residues. Germline CDR1 and CDR2: LNHDA and SQIVND (reference sequence). With 3 bases removed from V and 7 bases from J, the gap between germline ends came to 19 bases.

V is TRBV14 and J is TRBJ2-3; D may be TRBD2 (6 bases). Germline V lookup: CDR1 SGHDN, CDR2 FVKESK. There are 16 residues in the CDR3. Trimming left V 0 bases short and J 2 bases short, with 12 bases between. CDR3 amino acids: CASSQDVSGPTDTQYF. DNA for the CDR3: TGTGCCAGCAGCCAAGATGTTAGCGGCCCCACAGATACGCAGTATTTT.

This chain connects TRBV15 to TRBJ2-3, with TRBD2 matching 7 bases. The trim removed 5 bases at V and 4 bases at J, leaving 6 bases unmatched. There are 14 residues in the CDR3. From germline, CDR1 is LNHNV and CDR2 YYDKDF (reference sequence). The CDR3 DNA sequence: TGTGCCACCAGCCATCTAGCGGACCCAGATACGCAGTATTTT. Translation gives CATSHLADPDTQYF.

The V and J genes are TRBV9 and TRBJ1-5; D unclear. The CDR3 loop spans 13 amino acids. V lost 3 bases, J lost 9 bases, and 13 bases lay in between. The germline V gene encodes CDR1 SGDLS and CDR2 YYNGEE. The CDR3 spells CASSERLGGPQHF. The CDR3 region has the DNA TGTGCCAGCAGCGAACGCCTTGGAGGGCCCCAGCATTTT.

By its share, this clone is medium-sized. V gene TRBV4-2 combines with J gene TRBJ2-1, with 10 bases aligning to TRBD2. This CDR3 has 16 amino acids. With 0 bases clipped from V and 2 bases from J, the junction kept 1 base outside the gene matches. Germline V gives CDR1 LGHNA, CDR2 YNFKEQ. In DNA, the CDR3 is TGTGCCAGCAGCCAAGATGGGACTAGCGCCTACAATGAGCAGTTCTTC. It translates to CASSQDGTSAYNEQFF.

The chain recombines TRBV6-2 or TRBV6-3 with TRBJ2-5, with a possible D match to TRBD2 (6 bases). This CDR3 is 13 amino acids long. V was pared by 2 bases and J by 6 bases, with 10 bases between. CDR1 and CDR2 (germline): MNHEY, SVGEGT. CDR3 bases: TGTGCCAGCAGTTACGCAGGGAGGAAGACCCAGTACTTC. Protein: CASSYAGRKTQYF.

The V call is TRBV7-3, the J call TRBJ1-1, with TRBD1 as a possible D gene (5 bases). The CDR3 sequence is 14 residues long. V lost 3 bases and J 3 bases, leaving 11 bases between the germline ends. Germline V gives CDR1 SGHTA, CDR2 FQGTGA. The CDR3 is CASSLQGGDTEAFF. The DNA for the CDR3 is TGTGCCAGCAGCTTGCAGGGAGGAGACACTGAAGCTTTCTTT. Combining the CDR3 with reference TRBV7-3 and TRBJ1-1 gives the whole variable domain GAGVSQTPSNKVTEKGKYVELRCDPISGHTALYWYRQSLGQGPEFLIYFQGTGAADDSGLPNDRFFAVRPEGSVSTLKIQRTERGDSAVYLCASSLQGGDTEAFFGQGTRLTVV.

The gene calls are TRBV9 and TRBJ2-7; D unclear. Between the trimmed V and J ends, which lost 4 bases and 5 bases, there was a span of 10 bases. The germline gives CDR1 SGDLS, CDR2 YYNGEE. The CDR3 contains 12 residues. The CDR3 here is CASSSGFNEQYF. In nucleotides, the CDR3 is TGTGCCAGCAGCTCCGGGTTCAACGAGCAGTACTTC.

The chain couples TRBV18 to TRBJ2-1, with 13 positions matching TRBD2. J gave up 6 bases and V 4 bases, and 3 bases lay outside the gene matches. CDR1 is KGHSH and CDR2 is LQKENI in the germline V gene. The CDR3 is 15 residues long. CDR3 in amino acids: CASSQGLAGVNEQFF. CDR3 nucleotide sequence: TGTGCCAGCTCACAAGGACTAGCGGGAGTCAATGAGCAGTTCTTC.

The chain couples TRBV5-4 to TRBJ1-1; unclear D gene. With 1 base removed from V and 0 bases from J, the gap between germline ends came to 4 bases. Germline V lookup: CDR1 SGHNT, CDR2 YYREEE (reference sequence). CDR3 length: 13 residues. CDR3: CASSLPVNTEAFF. CDR3 coding DNA: TGTGCCAGCAGCTTGCCAGTGAACACTGAAGCTTTCTTT.

This clone has a single count. The chain has TRBV4-2 and TRBJ2-3; TRBD2 matches at 12 bases. Germline V CDR1 and CDR2: LGHNA, YNFKEQ. The CDR3 covers 20 residues. Unmatched junction bases numbered 11, after V lost 0 bases and J lost 1 base. This chain's CDR3 is CASSQDQSLAGGRRTDTQYF. The DNA of the CDR3 is TGTGCCAGCAGCCAAGATCAATCGCTAGCGGGAGGGCGGCGCACAGATACGCAGTATTTT.

The sample holds a few counts of this clone. J is TRBJ2-3 and V is TRBV21-1; the table's D call, TRBD2, has no DNA check behind it. TRBV21-1 is reported as a pseudogene. The CDR3 totals 15 residues. The CDR3 coding sequence is TGTGCCAGCGGACCGCGGGTCCTCTGGACAGATACGCAGTATTTT. This translates into CASGPRVLWTDTQYF.